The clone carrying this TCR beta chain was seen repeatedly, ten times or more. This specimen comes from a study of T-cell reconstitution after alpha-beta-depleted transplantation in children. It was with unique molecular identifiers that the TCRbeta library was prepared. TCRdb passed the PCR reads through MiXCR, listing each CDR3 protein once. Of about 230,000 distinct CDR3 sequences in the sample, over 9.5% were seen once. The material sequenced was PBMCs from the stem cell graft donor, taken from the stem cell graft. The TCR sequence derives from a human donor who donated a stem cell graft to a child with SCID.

The CDR3 DNA follows: TGCGCCAGCAGCTTGGGGCTAGCGGGTCCCACCGCCAAAAACATTCAGTACTTC. Encoded protein: CASSLGLAGPTAKNIQYF. The genes are TRBV5-1 and TRBJ2-4, with 8 bases fitting TRBD2. The CDR3 has 18 amino acids. Trimming at V came to 0 bases and at J to 1 base, leaving 9 bases not matched to a gene. Germline loops: CDR1 SGHRS, CDR2 YFSETQ.